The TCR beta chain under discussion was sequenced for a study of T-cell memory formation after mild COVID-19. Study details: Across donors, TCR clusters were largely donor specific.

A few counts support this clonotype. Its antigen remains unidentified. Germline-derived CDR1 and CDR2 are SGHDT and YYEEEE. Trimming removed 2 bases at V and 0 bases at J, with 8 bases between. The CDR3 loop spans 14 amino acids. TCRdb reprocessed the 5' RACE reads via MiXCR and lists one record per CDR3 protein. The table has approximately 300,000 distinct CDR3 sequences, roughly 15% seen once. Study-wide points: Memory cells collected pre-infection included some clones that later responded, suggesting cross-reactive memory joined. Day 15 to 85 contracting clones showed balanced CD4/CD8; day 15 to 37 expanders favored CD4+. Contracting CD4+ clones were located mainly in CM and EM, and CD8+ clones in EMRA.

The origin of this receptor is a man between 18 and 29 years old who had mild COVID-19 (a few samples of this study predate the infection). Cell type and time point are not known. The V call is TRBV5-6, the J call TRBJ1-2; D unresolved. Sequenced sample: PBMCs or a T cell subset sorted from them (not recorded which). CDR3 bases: TGTGCCAGCAGCTTCGGACGGCCTAACTATGGCTACACCTTC. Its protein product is CASSFGRPNYGYTF.